Listed below are T cell receptor beta chains from one sample, sequenced in a study of blood T cells in healthy people across ages. TCRdb re-called the 5' RACE reads through MiXCR, storing one row per CDR3 protein. The data contain about 570,000 distinct CDR3 sequences, 25% to 30% of them singletons. The sequenced sample was blood. The receptor set was obtained from a woman between 65 and 79 years old in good health. The CDR3 runs from the conserved cysteine through the conserved F or W. D genes are given only for firm matches. Size is stated for part of the rows, as once, few or many counts, or as a class when the clone is expanded.

>TRBJ2-3|TRBV5-1|-|TRBD1
CASSEQGSTDTQYF
TGCGCCAGCAGCGAACAGGGGTCCACAGATACGCAGTATTTT
>TRBJ2-5|TRBV20-1|few|TRBD2
CSARDHILAGGPTQYF
TGCAGTGCTAGAGACCACATACTAGCGGGGGGGCCAACCCAGTACTTC
>TRBJ2-3|TRBV6-5|-|TRBD2
CASSYRRGNQPTQYF
TGTGCCAGCAGTTACCGGCGGGGGAACCAGCCAACGCAGTATTTT
>TRBJ2-3|TRBV29-1|few|-
CSGAPHHTDTQYF
TGCAGCGGGGCCCCGCACCACACAGATACGCAGTATTTT
>TRBJ2-7|TRBV7-2|few|TRBD2
CASSLGAGGLSSYEQYF
TGTGCCAGCAGCTTGGGGGCGGGGGGACTAAGCTCCTACGAGCAGTACTTC
>TRBJ2-7|TRBV3-1|-|TRBD2
CASSQDSVAGDEQYF
TGTGCCAGCAGCCAAGATAGCGTAGCGGGGGACGAGCAGTACTTC
>TRBJ2-4|TRBV12-3/TRBV12-4|-|-
CASGRSVSKNIQYF
TGTGCCAGCGGTCGTAGCGTGTCCAAAAACATTCAATACTTC
>TRBJ2-3|TRBV20-1|few|TRBD2
CSASGLAGAPTDTQYF
TGCAGTGCTAGTGGCCTAGCGGGGGCCCCCACAGATACGCAGTATTTT
>TRBJ2-3|TRBV5-1|-|TRBD1
CASRDREDTQYF
TGCGCCAGCAGGGACAGGGAAGATACGCAGTATTTT
>TRBJ2-7|TRBV6-1|-|TRBD2
CASSERGTSGGFYEQYF
TGTGCCAGCAGTGAGAGGGGGACTAGCGGGGGTTTCTACGAGCAGTACTTC
>TRBJ1-2|TRBV4-2|-|TRBD1
CASSQPDRNYGYTF
TGTGCCAGCAGCCAACCGGACAGGAACTATGGCTACACCTTC
>TRBJ1-2|TRBV20-1|-|TRBD1
CSAILPGQGDYGYTF
TGCAGTGCTATATTACCGGGACAGGGGGACTATGGCTACACCTTC
>TRBJ1-5|TRBV7-2|-|-
CASSLGAEEPQHF
TGTGCCAGCAGCTTAGGGGCGGAGGAGCCCCAGCATTTT
>TRBJ1-3|TRBV6-1|many|-
CASSETLVSGNTIYF
TGTGCCAGCAGTGAAACTCTGGTCTCTGGAAACACCATATATTTT
>TRBJ2-5|TRBV7-9|few|-
CASTNRQSEETQYF
TGTGCCAGCACCAATAGACAGAGCGAAGAGACCCAGTACTTC
>TRBJ2-3|TRBV12-3/TRBV12-4|-|-
CASIGGPATDMQYF
TGTGCCAGCATCGGGGGACCGGCAACAGATATGCAGTATTTT
>TRBJ2-1|TRBV12-3/TRBV12-4|few|-
CASSPGEGRSFGSEQFF
TGTGCCAGCAGCCCAGGAGAAGGGCGGTCGTTTGGGAGTGAGCAGTTCTTC
>TRBJ2-3|TRBV24-1|many|-
CATSGGNTQYF
TGTGCCACCAGTGGGGGGAATACGCAGTATTTT
>TRBJ1-2|TRBV2|-|-
CASSEQKNYGYTF
TGTGCCAGCAGTGAACAGAAAAACTATGGCTACACCTTC
>TRBJ1-5|TRBV6-2/TRBV6-3|-|TRBD1
CATNRGRLGQPQHF
TGTGCCACCAACAGGGGCAGGCTCGGGCAGCCCCAGCATTTT
>TRBJ2-1|TRBV20-1|-|TRBD2
CSASPRLAANEQFF
TGCAGTGCTAGCCCCAGACTAGCGGCGAATGAGCAGTTCTTC
>TRBJ1-1|TRBV20-1|-|-
CSAAPRGTEAFF
TGCAGTGCCGCCCCAAGGGGCACTGAAGCTTTCTTT
>TRBJ2-2|TRBV5-1|-|-
CASSIANTGELFF
TGCGCCAGCAGCATCGCGAACACCGGGGAGCTGTTTTTT
>TRBJ2-5|TRBV5-1|medium-sized|-
CASSWGDFQETQYF
TGCGCCAGCAGCTGGGGGGACTTCCAAGAGACCCAGTACTTC
>TRBJ2-5|TRBV4-1|few|TRBD2
CASSQGASSGGYQETQYF
TGCGCCAGCAGCCAAGGGGCCTCTAGCGGGGGATACCAAGAGACCCAGTACTTC
>TRBJ2-2|TRBV7-2|few|TRBD1
CASSASTGGRNTGELFF
TGTGCCAGCAGCGCCTCTACAGGGGGGAGGAACACCGGGGAGCTGTTTTTT
>TRBJ1-4|TRBV6-1|few|TRBD1
CASSATGVREKLFF
TGTGCCAGCAGTGCAACAGGGGTGAGGGAAAAACTGTTTTTT
>TRBJ1-2|TRBV2|once|-
CASSEGVWNGYTF
TGTGCCAGCAGTGAGGGGGTGTGGAATGGCTACACCTTC
>TRBJ1-4|TRBV20-1|-|-
CSAGEGNYNEKLFF
TGCAGTGCTGGAGAGGGGAACTACAATGAAAAACTGTTTTTT
>TRBJ1-2|TRBV12-3/TRBV12-4|-|-
CAGSLGQNYGYTF
TGTGCCGGCAGTTTGGGGCAGAACTATGGCTACACCTTC
>TRBJ1-5|TRBV6-1|once|-
CASTQRASNQPQHF
TGTGCCAGCACCCAGCGGGCCAGCAATCAGCCCCAGCATTTT
>TRBJ2-7|TRBV28|few|TRBD1
CASSLSGTGYEQYF
TGTGCCAGCAGTTTATCTGGGACAGGGTACGAGCAGTACTTC
>TRBJ2-4|TRBV25-1|few|-
CATGRIVAKNIQYF
TGTGCCACAGGCCGTATAGTAGCCAAAAACATTCAGTACTTC
>TRBJ1-3|TRBV20-1|few|-
CSAQYSLPGNTIYF
TGCAGTGCCCAATATTCGCTCCCTGGAAACACCATATATTTT
>TRBJ1-1|TRBV6-2/TRBV6-3|once|-
CASSYSTGDSEAFF
TGTGCCAGCAGTTACTCGACGGGAGACTCTGAAGCTTTCTTT
>TRBJ2-6|TRBV6-5|few|TRBD1
CASSYSGTGVGAGANVLTF
TGTGCCAGCAGTTACTCCGGGACAGGCGTCGGGGCTGGGGCCAACGTCCTGACTTTC
>TRBJ2-7|TRBV7-2|-|-
CASSMNSYEQYF
TGTGCCAGCAGCATGAACTCCTACGAGCAGTACTTC
>TRBJ1-1|TRBV30|few|-
CAWRRSNTEAFF
TGTGCCTGGAGAAGGAGTAACACTGAAGCTTTCTTT
>TRBJ2-1|TRBV5-5|few|TRBD1
CAKDRGAYNEQFF
TGTGCCAAAGACAGGGGTGCCTACAATGAGCAGTTCTTC
>TRBJ2-5|TRBV6-6|-|-
CASSRFNQETQYF
TGTGCCAGCAGCCGTTTTAACCAAGAGACCCAGTACTTC
>TRBJ2-7|TRBV29-1|few|TRBD1
CSVVTQGAYEQYF
TGCAGCGTTGTGACCCAGGGGGCCTACGAGCAGTACTTC
>TRBJ2-7|TRBV11-2|-|TRBD2
CASSLVWRGGSYEQYF
TGTGCCAGCAGCTTAGTATGGCGGGGGGGCTCCTACGAGCAGTACTTC
>TRBJ1-4|TRBV29-1|-|-
CSVGRVNEKLFF
TGCAGCGTTGGGCGGGTTAATGAAAAATTGTTTTTT
>TRBJ1-5|TRBV7-2|few|-
CASSLRSGQTNQPQHF
TGTGCCAGCAGCTTAAGGAGCGGACAGACAAATCAGCCCCAGCATTTT
>TRBJ2-7|TRBV7-2|-|TRBD1
CASSFRGGQGAVREQYF
TGTGCCAGCAGCTTTAGGGGAGGTCAGGGGGCGGTGAGAGAGCAGTACTTC